This T cell receptor (beta chain) was sequenced during a study of regulatory T cells in long-lasting Graves disease. As for the study in general: Persistent Graves' disease denoted over 5 years of antithyroid drugs plus positive TSH receptor antibodies.

Time point indicated: persistent/refractory GD, antithyroid drugs over 5 years with positive TRAb. From PBMCs, RNA was extracted and then used to make the TCR library. Germline V gene data show CDR1 as MDHEN and CDR2 as SYDVKM. V shed 6 bases and J shed 1 base, with 13 bases lying between them. The CDR3 has 14 residues. The TCR beta library used iRepertoire HTBI primers with Arm-PCR amplification of CDR3. Authors' methods: Identification yielded 60 or so TRBV and over eleven TRBJ segments across samples. MiXCR, applied by TCRdb to the multiplex PCR reads, yields one record per CDR3 protein. TCRdb's processing, not the authors' own work, is the source of the V and J calls. Of about 470,000 distinct CDR3 sequences in the sample, 20% to 25% were seen once. This clonotype has at least ten counts.

The gene calls are TRBV28 and TRBJ2-7, with D possibly being TRBD1 (5 bases). This receptor was obtained from a female donor with Graves disease. Sequences were derived from peripheral blood mononuclear cells (PBMCs), sampled when the disease was refractory, from a patient treated with antithyroid drugs. CDR3: CASSSPDISYEQYF. Written as DNA, the CDR3 is TGTGCCAGCAGCTCCCCGGACATATCCTACGAGCAGTACTTC.